This record looks at one T cell receptor (beta chain) sequence and its context. Its antigen is still unknown. The repertoire was sequenced with immunoSEQ multiplex PCR; TCRdb's copy has only in-frame clones and lacks some. The data hold some 60,000 clones, with approximately 96% observed a single time. This record belongs to a study of cytomegalovirus exposure and HLA in healthy donors. Study results and limitations: Some TCR beta chains (164 of them) were listed as cytomegalovirus-associated. While the bulk of TCR sequences proved rare, some public TCRs turned up in many donors.

This CDR3 has 12 residues. V was cut by 11 bases and J by 2 bases, with 12 bases left in between. Germline V gene data show CDR1 as MNHNY and CDR2 as SVGAGI (reference sequence). The receptor's source is a man aged 18 to 30 in good health and CMV-seronegative. The chain employs TRBV6-6 and TRBJ1-2, with D perhaps matching TRBD1 (6 bases). The sequenced material came from PBMCs. CDR3 nucleotide sequence: TGTGCCCTTGGGGGGGGCAACTATGGCTACACCTTC. It translates to CALGGGNYGYTF.